This T cell receptor beta chain was recorded in a study of technical replicates of blood from a few donors. Germline V lookup: CDR1 SQVTM, CDR2 ANQGSEA. The CDR3 sequence is 14 residues long. V was cut by 6 bases and J by 5 bases, with 19 bases left in between. Sequencing was performed with immunoSEQ multiplex PCR; in TCRdb, only in-frame clones are kept and a portion is missing. The data show about 76,000 clones, with around 94% seen just once and 0.3% to 0.45% held by the top ten. The chain has TRBV29-1 and TRBJ2-5; weak D call: TRBD1 (5 bases). The sequencing sample was made of T cells isolated from PBMCs. The receptor comes from a human donor in good health. CDR3 amino acids: CSVPRQNVWETQYF. CDR3 in DNA: TGCAGCGTCCCCAGACAGAATGTTTGGGAGACCCAGTACTTC.